These 24 T cell receptor beta chains were all obtained from the same sample, sequenced in a study of blood T cell repertoires in COVID-19. Clones were sequenced by immunoSEQ multiplex PCR, and TCRdb holds only the in-frame ones, with some missing. The sample lists roughly 89,000 clones; 80% to 90% were seen once. Sequencing was done on a sample of peripheral blood. These receptors were obtained from a woman older than 75 with acute or convalescent COVID-19.

The chain recombines TRBV10-3 with TRBJ1-1, with TRBD1 matching 11 bases. The CDR3 contains 14 residues. The V gene's germline CDR1 is ENHRY and CDR2 SYGVKD. J was trimmed by 3 bases and V by 6 bases; bases with no gene match: 3. The DNA for the CDR3 is TGTGCCATCAGCGGACAGGGGGCCGACACTGAAGCTTTCTTT. It translates to CAISGQGADTEAFF.

The chain recombines TRBV3-1 (or the pseudogene TRBV3-2) with TRBJ1-1; D is unclear. The CDR3 runs 10 residues. Trimming stripped 1 base from V and 10 bases from J, with 4 bases between. Germline V gene sequence: CDR1 LGHDT, CDR2 YNNKEL (reference sequence). CDR3 region: CASSQGGAFF. The DNA of the CDR3 is TGTGCCAGCAGCCAAGGCGGAGCTTTCTTT.

The rearrangement links TRBV6-5 to TRBJ1-1, with TRBD1 matching over 10 bases. V shed 4 bases and J 8 bases; nucleotides not matched to a gene: 10. Germline V gene lookup returns CDR1 MNHEY and CDR2 SVGAGI. This CDR3 spans 15 amino acids. The CDR3 DNA sequence: TGTGCCAGCAGTTTCGCCGGACAGGGGGGCCCAGAAGCTTTCTTT. Protein sequence: CASSFAGQGGPEAFF.

V is TRBV5-4 and J is TRBJ1-1; D unresolved. The germline V gene encodes CDR1 SGHNT and CDR2 YYREEE (reference sequence). CDR3 length: 16 amino acids. Trimming left V 1 base short and J 1 base short, with 14 bases between. The CDR3 spells CASSLRSSGSNTEAFF. The CDR3 nucleotides are TGTGCCAGCAGCTTGAGGTCCTCCGGGTCGAACACTGAAGCTTTCTTT. The whole variable domain, remainder taken from reference TRBV5-4 and TRBJ1-1, is ETGVTQSPTHLIKTRGQQVTLRCSSQSGHNTVSWYQQALGQGPQFIFQYYREEENGRGNFPPRFSGLQFPNYSSELNVNALELDDSALYLCASSLRSSGSNTEAFFGQGTRLTVV.

V usage is TRBV7-2 and J usage is TRBJ1-2; D gene unclear. V dropped 5 bases and J dropped 2 bases, with 12 bases sitting between them. Germline assignment: CDR1 SGHTA and CDR2 FQGNSA. The CDR3 loop spans 14 amino acids. CDR3 nucleotide sequence: TGTGCCAGCAGCCAATCCAGATCGAACTATGGCTACACCTTC. Translation gives CASSQSRSNYGYTF.

The gene calls are TRBV6-6 and TRBJ1-3; possibly TRBD1 for D (6 bases). The CDR3 consists of 15 residues. V lost 6 bases and J 2 bases, leaving 14 bases between the germline ends. Germline V CDR1 and CDR2: MNHNY, SVGAGI (reference sequence). CDR3 sequence: CASRLTGSTGNTIYF. As DNA, the CDR3 is TGTGCCAGCAGACTCACAGGGTCCACTGGAAACACCATATATTTT.

This clone appeared once. The gene calls are TRBV9 and TRBJ1-3; 8 nucleotides line up with TRBD1. This CDR3 comprises 16 residues. The germline V gene encodes CDR1 SGDLS and CDR2 YYNGEE. Losses at the gene ends were 3 bases for V and 2 bases for J; bases not matched to a gene: 7. DNA for the CDR3: TGTGCCAGCAGCGCCCGACAGGGGCCAACTGGAAACACCATATATTTT. It codes for CASSARQGPTGNTIYF. Drawing the rest from reference TRBV9 and TRBJ1-3, the complete variable domain is DSGVTQTPKHLITATGQRVTLRCSPRSGDLSVYWYQQSLDQGLQFLIQYYNGEERAKGNILERFSAQQFPDLHSELNLSSLELGDSALYFCASSARQGPTGNTIYFGEGSWLTVV.

For the CDR3, the DNA is TGTGCCAGCAGCCAAGGAGCCGAGGGCGAGCAGTACTTC. Amino acids: CASSQGAEGEQYF. This chain uses TRBV3-1 (or the pseudogene TRBV3-2) with TRBJ2-7, with a tentative D call TRBD2 (5 bases). Trimming removed 1 base from V and 6 bases from J, with 10 bases in between. The CDR3 spans 13 residues. CDR1 is LGHDT, CDR2 YNNKEL, per germline (reference sequence).

The rearrangement uses TRBV11-2 and TRBJ2-1, with 10 positions matching TRBD2. This CDR3 is 16 amino acids long. Germline-derived CDR1 and CDR2 are SGHAT and FQNNGV. V gave up 6 bases and J gave up 3 bases; unmatched junction bases: 8. In DNA, the CDR3 is TGTGCCAGCAGGCCCGCCGGGACTAGCGTCTACAATGAGCAGTTCTTC. This codes for CASRPAGTSVYNEQFF.

The chain carries TRBV3-1 (or the pseudogene TRBV3-2) and TRBJ1-2; the match to TRBD1 covers 12 bases. The CDR3 contains 17 residues. The ends lost 0 bases at V and 2 bases at J; junction bases unmatched: 4. Germline CDR1 reads LGHDT; CDR2 reads YNNKEL (reference sequence). CDR3 in amino acids: CASSQDRDRGRNYGYTF. The CDR3 DNA reads TGTGCCAGCAGCCAAGATCGGGACAGGGGGCGCAACTATGGCTACACCTTC.

V gene TRBV5-4 combines with J gene TRBJ1-2, with TRBD1 matching over 7 bases. With V trimmed by 1 base and J by 6 bases, 15 bases remained unmatched. Germline CDR1 SGHNT, CDR2 YYREEE (reference sequence). The CDR3 is 17 amino acids. The chain's CDR3 is CASSLRGTARRSNGYTF. The CDR3 nucleotides read TGTGCCAGCAGCTTGAGGGGGACAGCTCGGCGGTCCAATGGCTACACCTTC.

This chain joins TRBV29-1 and TRBJ1-2; 7 nucleotides match TRBD1. CDR3 length: 12 residues. Germline CDR1 and CDR2: SQVTM and ANQGSEA. V lost 8 bases and J lost 11; bases outside the gene matches: 14. In nucleotides, the CDR3 is TGCAGCCTCAGGGGGGACCGCGATCGTTACACCTTC. Translated: CSLRGDRDRYTF.

The chain employs TRBV27 and TRBJ2-6; maybe TRBD1 (5 bases). CDR1 MNHEY and CDR2 SMNVEV come from the germline V gene (reference sequence). The germline V and J ends were trimmed by 4 bases and 3 bases, with 13 bases remaining between them. The CDR3 contains 16 residues. DNA for the CDR3: TGTGCCAGCAGTTCTCACCCAGGGTATGGGGCCAACGTCCTGACTTTC. Amino acids: CASSSHPGYGANVLTF.

V gene TRBV30 combines with J gene TRBJ1-2; D unresolved. Trimming cost V 0 bases and J 4 bases, with 15 bases left between them. This CDR3 is 15 amino acids long. Germline CDR1 GTSNPN, CDR2 SVGIG (reference sequence). The CDR3 nucleotides read TGTGCCTGGAGTGTTGGAGGAGGGAGAAGCTATGGCTACACCTTC. Translation: CAWSVGGGRSYGYTF. Looking up the rest from reference TRBV30 and TRBJ1-2 gives the full variable domain: SQTIHQWPATLVQPVGSPLSLECTVEGTSNPNLYWYRQAAGRGLQLLFYSVGIGQISSEVPQNLSASRPQDRQFILSSKKLLLSDSGFYLCAWSVGGGRSYGYTFGSGTRLTVV.

This chain connects TRBV18 to TRBJ1-1; D is uncertain. This CDR3 is 17 amino acids long. V was shortened by 3 bases and J by 1 base, with 18 bases between the two germline ends. Germline V CDR1 and CDR2: KGHSH, LQKENI. The CDR3 coding sequence is TGTGCCAGCTCACCCATACACACCAGCGAGGGGAACACTGAAGCTTTCTTT. Translation: CASSPIHTSEGNTEAFF.

The CDR3 protein is CSVTGQGASYEQYF. Here the CDR3 DNA reads TGCAGCGTAACCGGACAGGGGGCCTCCTACGAGCAGTACTTC. The J gene is TRBJ2-7, the V gene TRBV29-1, with 11 nucleotides matching TRBD1. CDR1 is SQVTM, CDR2 ANQGSEA, per germline. This CDR3 contains 14 residues. Trimming took 6 bases from V and 0 from J; bases not matched to a gene: 4.

The chain carries TRBV7-2 and TRBJ1-2, with TRBD1 as a possible D gene (5 bases). The CDR3 consists of 15 residues. Trimming removed 1 base from V and 2 bases from J, with 11 bases in between. The V gene's germline CDR1 is SGHTA and CDR2 FQGNSA. CDR3 amino acids: CASSLVQGRNYGYTF. Here the CDR3 DNA reads TGTGCCAGCAGCTTAGTGCAGGGTCGGAACTATGGCTACACCTTC.

Relative to its sample, this clone is large. The V and J genes are TRBV19 and TRBJ2-1; 8 bases match TRBD2. Germline V gene sequence: CDR1 LNHDA, CDR2 SQIVND (reference sequence). CDR3 size: 12 residues. Trimming at V came to 6 bases and at J to 15 bases, leaving 10 bases not matched to a gene. CDR3: CASRGGGHQPFF. CDR3 nucleotides: TGTGCCAGTAGGGGCGGGGGGCATCAACCGTTCTTC.

The chain is built from TRBV6-5 and TRBJ1-5; possible D gene TRBD1, 6 bases. Germline V gene data show CDR1 as MNHEY and CDR2 as SVGAGI. The germline V and J ends were trimmed by 6 bases and 6 bases, with 15 bases remaining between them. The CDR3 contains 14 residues. The chain's CDR3 is CASSSQGMSQPQHF. As DNA, the CDR3 is TGTGCCAGCAGCTCCCAGGGGATGAGTCAGCCCCAGCATTTT.

This rearrangement joins TRBV19 to TRBJ1-1; tentatively, D is TRBD1 (5 bases). This CDR3 contains 15 residues. Looked up from germline, CDR1 is LNHDA and CDR2 is SQIVND (reference sequence). Trimming left V 4 bases short and J 0 bases short, with 12 bases between. The CDR3 is CASSKTTALNTEAFF. The CDR3 bases are TGTGCCAGTAGTAAGACGACAGCGTTGAACACTGAAGCTTTCTTT.

The V call is TRBV4-3, the J call TRBJ2-1, with TRBD2 matching over 11 bases. V shed 0 bases, J shed 0 bases, and the junction held 10 bases outside the gene matches. Germline values: CDR1 LGHNA, CDR2 YSLEER. The CDR3 spans 20 residues. The CDR3 DNA reads TGCGCCAGCAGCCAAGATCCGGGGGCTAGCGGGGGGAGCTCCTACAATGAGCAGTTCTTC. Translation: CASSQDPGASGGSSYNEQFF.

The V call is TRBV19, the J call TRBJ2-7, with 12 bases aligning to TRBD1. The CDR3 extends over 14 amino acids. Germline V CDR1 and CDR2: LNHDA, SQIVND (reference sequence). Trimming cost V 7 bases and J 5 bases; bases outside gene matches: 6. The CDR3, as DNA: TGTGCCAGTAACTCCGGGACAGGGGGCCACGAGCAGTACTTC. Amino acid sequence: CASNSGTGGHEQYF.

The chain carries TRBV4-3 and TRBJ2-3, with 9 positions matching TRBD1. CDR1 is LGHNA, CDR2 YSLEER, per germline. V gave up 0 bases and J gave up 2 bases; unmatched junction bases: 6. The CDR3 is made up of 17 amino acids. Written as DNA, the CDR3 is TGCGCCAGCAGCCAAGAACCAAGGACAGGGGTCACAGATACGCAGTATTTT. Translation: CASSQEPRTGVTDTQYF.

V and J are TRBV10-3 and TRBJ1-5; TRBD1 aligns across 7 bases. The CDR3 spans 13 residues. CDR1 is ENHRY and CDR2 is SYGVKD in the germline V gene. V was pared by 10 bases and J by 7 bases, with 10 bases of the junction left unmatched. CDR3 bases: TGTGCCAGCAACAGGGGTGAGGGGCAGCCCCAGCATTTT. Translated: CASNRGEGQPQHF.